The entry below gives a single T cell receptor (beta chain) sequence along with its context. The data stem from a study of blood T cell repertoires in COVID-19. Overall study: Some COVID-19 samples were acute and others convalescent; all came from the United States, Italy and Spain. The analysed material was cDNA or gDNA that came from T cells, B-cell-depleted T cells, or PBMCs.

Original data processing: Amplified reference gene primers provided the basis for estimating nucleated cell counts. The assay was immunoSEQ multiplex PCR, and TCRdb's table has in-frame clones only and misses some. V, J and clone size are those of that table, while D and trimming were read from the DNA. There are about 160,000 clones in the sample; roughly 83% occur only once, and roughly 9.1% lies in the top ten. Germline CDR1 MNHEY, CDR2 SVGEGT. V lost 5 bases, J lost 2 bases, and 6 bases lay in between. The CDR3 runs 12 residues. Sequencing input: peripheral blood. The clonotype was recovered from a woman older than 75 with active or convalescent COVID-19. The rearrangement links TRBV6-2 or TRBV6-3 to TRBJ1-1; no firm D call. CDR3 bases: TGTGCCAGCAGTCTACTTAACACTGAAGCTTTCTTT. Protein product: CASSLLNTEAFF.